This TCR beta chain was sequenced for a study of CD8 T cells in ankylosing spondylitis. Broader study findings: Reportedly, significant enrichment of disease-linked clones occurred in matched ankylosing spondylitis synovial fluid.

Libraries for TCR beta were made by quantitative 5'-RACE with molecular barcodes. TCRdb itself ran the 5' RACE reads through MiXCR, one entry per CDR3 protein. The sample includes 300,000 to 400,000 distinct CDR3 sequences, 14% to 15% of them seen just once. Points on this clonotype: Antigen: not known.

Sample: blood, either unsorted or a sorted T cell fraction (not recorded which). The TCR sequence derives from a male donor with ankylosing spondylitis or in good health (not recorded which).

In nucleotides, the CDR3 is TGCAGTGCCGTAGACGGAAATAGCAATCAGCCCCAGCATTTT. Translated, it gives CSAVDGNSNQPQHF. The chain joins TRBV20-1 to TRBJ1-5, with D uncertain. V lost 6 bases to trimming and J lost 0 bases, with 12 bases between them. CDR1 is DFQATT and CDR2 is SNEGSKA in the germline V gene (reference sequence). CDR3 length: 14 amino acids.